This T cell receptor beta chain was documented in a study of T cells after yellow fever vaccination. The CDR3 is made up of 12 amino acids. Trimming took off 5 bases at V and 4 bases at J, with 7 bases between the two ends. Germline lookup yields CDR1 KGHDR and CDR2 SFDVKD. TCRdb fed the 5' RACE reads into MiXCR, producing one record per CDR3 protein. Found here are over 300,000 distinct CDR3 sequences, approximately 4% of them singletons; the top ten hold around 24%. The sequence was collected from a man aged 18 to 30 who received the YFV17D yellow fever vaccine. Sequences were derived from PBMCs, sampled 5 days after the yellow fever booster vaccination. The chain links TRBV24-1 to TRBJ2-5; D gene uncertain. CDR3 coding DNA: TGTGCCACCAGTGCAGGACGAGAGACCCAGTACTTC. This gives the protein CATSAGRETQYF.